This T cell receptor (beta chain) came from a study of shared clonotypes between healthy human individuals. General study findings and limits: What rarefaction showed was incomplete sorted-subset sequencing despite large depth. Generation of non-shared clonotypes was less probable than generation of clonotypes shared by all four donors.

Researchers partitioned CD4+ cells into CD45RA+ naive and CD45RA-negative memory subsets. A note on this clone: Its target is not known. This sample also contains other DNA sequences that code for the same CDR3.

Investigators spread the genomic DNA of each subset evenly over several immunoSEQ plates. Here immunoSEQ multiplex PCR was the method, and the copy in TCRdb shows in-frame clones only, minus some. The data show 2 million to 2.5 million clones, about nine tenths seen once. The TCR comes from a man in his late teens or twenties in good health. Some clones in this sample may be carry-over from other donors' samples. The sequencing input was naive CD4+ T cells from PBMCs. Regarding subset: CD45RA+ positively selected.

The CDR3 DNA follows: TGTGCCAGCAGCTTAGGGGGGGAGCAGTTCTTC. The encoded protein is CASSLGGEQFF. This chain uses TRBV7-3 with TRBJ2-1; weak D call: TRBD2 (6 bases). Trimming cost V 2 bases and J 10 bases, with 6 bases left between them. The CDR3 loop spans 11 amino acids. Germline CDR1 is SGHTA and CDR2 is FQGTGA.